The clone carrying this T cell receptor (beta chain) was recorded once. Living in about two dozen US areas, the participants were between about 18 and 100 years of age. The sample originates from a study of blood T cell repertoires in COVID-19. Across the whole study: The United States, Italy and Spain were the sources of the acute and convalescent COVID-19 samples.

The germline gives CDR1 SGDLS, CDR2 YYNGEE. The ends were cut back, 0 bases at V and 0 bases at J, with 12 bases in the middle. CDR3 length: 16 amino acids. Source study methods: Amplification from reference gene primers served as the basis for estimated nucleated cell counts. Using immunoSEQ multiplex PCR, the repertoire was profiled, and TCRdb retains in-frame clones only, with some absent. The V and J calls and clone size were taken over from that table, and D and trimming were inferred from the DNA. This table has around 130,000 clones, roughly 87% appearing once. The chain combines TRBV9 with TRBJ1-2; tentative D call: TRBD1 (5 bases). This TCR derives from a man aged 25-40 years who had recovered from COVID-19. The sample was PBMCs or T cells enriched from blood (not recorded which). CDR3 amino acids: CASSVGSIGANYGYTF. CDR3 in DNA: TGTGCCAGCAGCGTAGGTTCTATAGGGGCTAACTATGGCTACACCTTC.